The 25 T cell receptor beta chains given below trace back to one sample, sequenced in a study of blood T cell repertoires in COVID-19 (dated by TCRdb to between 2020 and 2021). Library construction relied on the immunoSEQ multiplex PCR assay. As stored in TCRdb, this immuneACCESS dataset retains in-frame rearrangements with V and J assigned. A fraction of the clones does not appear; measured against another copy, unresolved V genes explain less than half of the discrepancy, and the remainder lacks a known reason. In this sample the table shows 430,000 or so clones, about 90% of which occur a single time. The ten largest clones take up roughly 0.87% of the sample. Sequencing used peripheral blood. All receptors come from a man younger than 30 with COVID-19, enrolled during active disease.

V usage is TRBV6-7 and J usage is TRBJ1-5, with TRBD1 as a possible D gene (6 bases). TRBV6-7 is filed as an ORF, its function uncertain. This CDR3 has 16 residues. With 2 bases removed from V and 7 bases from J, the gap between germline ends came to 18 bases. CDR3 amino acids: CASSYNRDRRNQPQHF. The CDR3 DNA is TGTGCCAGCAGTTACAACAGGGATAGGCGAAACCAGCCCCAGCATTTT.

The chain couples TRBV9 to TRBJ2-5; a weak D match, TRBD2 (6 bases). Trimming cost V 1 base and J 3 bases, with 13 bases left between them. The CDR3 totals 15 residues. Germline V CDR1 and CDR2: SGDLS, YYNGEE. CDR3 coding DNA: TGTGCCAGCAGCGTATCCAGCGGGCATAAAGAGACCCAGTACTTC. The encoded protein is CASSVSSGHKETQYF. The full variable domain, its missing parts supplied by reference TRBV9 and TRBJ2-5, is DSGVTQTPKHLITATGQRVTLRCSPRSGDLSVYWYQQSLDQGLQFLIQYYNGEERAKGNILERFSAQQFPDLHSELNLSSLELGDSALYFCASSVSSGHKETQYFGPGTRLLVL.

J is TRBJ2-2 and V is TRBV18, with D maybe TRBD2 (6 bases). Trimming shortened V by 5 bases and J by 5 bases, and 9 bases separated the two germline ends. Germline CDR1 is KGHSH and CDR2 is LQKENI. The CDR3 length is 13 residues. The CDR3 DNA is TGTGCCAGCTCAGCCGGGACTACCGGGGAGCTGTTTTTT. Amino acids: CASSAGTTGELFF.

The J gene is TRBJ2-1, the V gene TRBV25-1; 8 bases are a match to TRBD2. The CDR3 length is 15 residues. The trim removed 2 bases at V and 5 bases at J, leaving 5 bases unmatched. Germline CDR1 reads MGHDK; CDR2 reads SYGVNS. DNA of the CDR3: TGTGCCAGCAGTGAAGCGGGAGGATCCAACAATGAGCAGTTCTTC. Translating gives CASSEAGGSNNEQFF.

The J gene is TRBJ2-1, the V gene TRBV6-1; 10 positions agree with TRBD1. The CDR3 has 16 amino acids. CDR1 is MNHNS and CDR2 is SASEGT in the germline V gene. Losses at the gene ends were 4 bases for V and 1 base for J; bases not matched to a gene: 4. CDR3 amino acids: CASSGWTGGSYNEQFF. The CDR3 DNA reads as TGTGCCAGCAGTGGGTGGACAGGGGGTTCCTACAATGAGCAGTTCTTC.

The chain recombines TRBV5-1 with TRBJ2-2; tentatively, D is TRBD2 (5 bases). V was shortened by 0 bases and J by 3 bases, with 9 bases between the two germline ends. Germline V gene data show CDR1 as SGHRS and CDR2 as YFSETQ. The length of the CDR3 is 15 residues. This CDR3 is CASSLERPDTGELFF. Here the CDR3 DNA reads TGCGCCAGCAGCTTGGAGCGGCCTGACACCGGGGAGCTGTTTTTT.

The chain couples TRBV24-1 to TRBJ2-6, with 9 bases that match TRBD1. Germline V gene lookup returns CDR1 KGHDR and CDR2 SFDVKD. The V segment lost 6 bases and the J segment 2 bases; nucleotides outside the gene matches: 7. CDR3 length: 17 amino acids. The CDR3 is CATSPGTGGPGANVLTF. The CDR3 DNA reads TGTGCCACCAGTCCCGGAACAGGGGGCCCTGGGGCCAACGTCCTGACTTTC.

About this clone itself: The same CDR3 is also encoded by other DNA sequences in this sample. The CDR3: CSVLTGVNTEAFF. CDR3 coding DNA: TGCAGCGTTTTGACAGGGGTGAACACTGAAGCTTTCTTT. This rearrangement joins TRBV29-1 to TRBJ1-1, with TRBD1 matching 8 bases. Germline V lookup: CDR1 SQVTM, CDR2 ANQGSEA. V shed 5 bases and J 0 bases; nucleotides not matched to a gene: 2. There are 13 residues in the CDR3.

This chain joins TRBV2 and TRBJ1-1; perhaps TRBD1 as D (6 bases). The V gene's germline CDR1 is SNHLY and CDR2 FYNNEI. V lost 4 bases, J lost 5 bases, and 8 bases lay in between. The CDR3 is 12 amino acids. For the CDR3, the DNA is TGTGCCAGCAGTGTACAGGGAACTGAAGCTTTCTTT. It is translated as CASSVQGTEAFF.

V is TRBV29-1 and J is TRBJ2-5; D gene ambiguous. Per germline, CDR1 SQVTM and CDR2 ANQGSEA. Deletions cut 3 bases from V and 5 bases from J, with 16 bases between. The CDR3 runs to 14 residues. The CDR3 is CSVEMLVYSETQYF. The DNA of the CDR3 is TGCAGCGTTGAGATGCTAGTGTATTCGGAGACCCAGTACTTC. Combining the CDR3 with reference TRBV29-1 and TRBJ2-5 gives the whole variable domain SAVISQKPSRDICQRGTSLTIQCQVDSQVTMMFWYRQQPGQSLTLIATANQGSEATYESGFVIDKFPISRPNLTFSTLTVSNMSPEDSSIYLCSVEMLVYSETQYFGPGTRLLVL.

This chain joins TRBV5-8 and TRBJ2-3; maybe TRBD1 (5 bases). Germline V CDR1 and CDR2: SGHTS, YDEGEE. V was cut by 8 bases and J by 2 bases, with 24 bases left in between. The CDR3 runs 17 residues. CDR3 DNA: TGTGCCAGACGACAGTTCATTCCTGTATCGGCCACAGATACGCAGTATTTT. This gives the protein CARRQFIPVSATDTQYF.

Only one count was recorded for this clone. This chain connects TRBV2 to TRBJ2-7, with 9 bases lining up with TRBD2. The CDR3 runs to 15 residues. The trim removed 7 bases at V and 5 bases at J, leaving 12 bases unmatched. Germline V gives CDR1 SNHLY, CDR2 FYNNEI. For the CDR3, the DNA is TGTGCCAGCAACCTAGCGGGGAGCAGTAACCACGAGCAGTACTTC. It codes for CASNLAGSSNHEQYF.

This clone was counted only a few times. The rearrangement uses TRBV5-1 and TRBJ2-2, with no clear D. The CDR3 length is 14 residues. CDR1 and CDR2 (germline): SGHRS, YFSETQ. The V end was cut by 1 base, the J end by 6 bases, with 10 bases between. CDR3 sequence reads: CASSLTAQPGELFF. CDR3 coding DNA: TGCGCCAGCAGCTTGACAGCTCAACCCGGGGAGCTGTTTTTT.

The V call is TRBV19, the J call TRBJ2-6, with D tentatively TRBD2 (6 bases). Trimming took 10 bases from V and 2 from J, leaving 24 bases between them. Per the germline V gene, CDR1 is LNHDA and CDR2 is SQIVND (reference sequence). The CDR3 extends over 18 amino acids. In DNA form, the CDR3 reads TGTGCCACCGGACGGAGGGGAACCTTCGGAGCTGGGGCCAACGTCCTGACTTTC. This gives the protein CATGRRGTFGAGANVLTF. The whole variable domain, remainder taken from reference TRBV19 and TRBJ2-6, is DGGITQSPKYLFRKEGQNVTLSCEQNLNHDAMYWYRQDPGQGLRLIYYSQIVNDFQKGDIAEGYSVSREKKESFPLTVTSAQKNPTAFYLCATGRRGTFGAGANVLTFGAGSRLTVL.

V usage is TRBV2 and J usage is TRBJ2-5; D may be TRBD2 (6 bases). In germline, CDR1 is SNHLY, CDR2 FYNNEI. V was trimmed by 6 bases and J by 1 base, leaving 12 bases between them. This CDR3 spans 14 amino acids. The CDR3 DNA reads TGTGCCAGCAGCAAGCTAGCGCCCCAAGAGACCCAGTACTTC. It is translated as CASSKLAPQETQYF.

The sample holds a few counts of this clone. This chain uses TRBV29-1 with TRBJ2-7; 7 nucleotides line up with TRBD1. CDR1 is SQVTM and CDR2 is ANQGSEA in the germline V gene. Germline trimming cut 6 bases from V and 5 bases from J; bases unmatched to any gene: 7. This CDR3 contains 12 residues. The CDR3 protein is CSVANRGHEQYF. The CDR3 DNA is TGCAGCGTGGCCAACAGGGGCCACGAGCAGTACTTC.

This clone was detected only once. The V gene is TRBV7-3, the J gene TRBJ2-1; tentatively, D is TRBD2 (6 bases). The CDR3 is 13 residues long. V lost 5 bases and J lost 10, with 15 bases in between. Germline lookup yields CDR1 SGHTA and CDR2 FQGTGA. The CDR3: CASSPWLEGEQFF. DNA of the CDR3: TGTGCCAGCAGCCCATGGTTGGAGGGCGAGCAGTTCTTC. Combining the CDR3 with reference TRBV7-3 and TRBJ2-1 gives the whole variable domain GAGVSQTPSNKVTEKGKYVELRCDPISGHTALYWYRQSLGQGPEFLIYFQGTGAADDSGLPNDRFFAVRPEGSVSTLKIQRTERGDSAVYLCASSPWLEGEQFFGPGTRLTVL.

The chain links TRBV24-1 to TRBJ2-1; TRBD2 aligns across 8 bases. The CDR3 totals 20 residues. J lost 1 base, V lost 4 bases, and 17 bases had no gene match. Germline values: CDR1 KGHDR, CDR2 SFDVKD. Here the CDR3 reads CATSDPRGGSGRLSYNEQFF. In DNA, the CDR3 is TGTGCCACCAGTGACCCCCGAGGGGGAAGCGGGAGACTGTCCTACAATGAGCAGTTCTTC.

The gene calls are TRBV27 and TRBJ2-2, with 10 bases identical to TRBD2. CDR1 and CDR2 (germline): MNHEY, SMNVEV (reference sequence). With 7 bases clipped from V and 1 base from J, the junction kept 9 bases outside the gene matches. The CDR3 runs to 17 residues. DNA for the CDR3: TGTGCCAGCAATCGACAGGGGACTAGCGTGAACACCGGGGAGCTGTTTTTT. Its protein product is CASNRQGTSVNTGELFF.

The chain employs TRBV19 and TRBJ2-3, with TRBD2 matching 10 bases. Germline CDR1 is LNHDA and CDR2 is SQIVND (reference sequence). The CDR3 has 16 amino acids. V shed 3 bases, J shed 3 bases, and the junction held 6 bases outside the gene matches. CDR3 amino acids: CASSILTSGVTDTQYF. CDR3 DNA: TGTGCCAGTAGTATCTTAACTAGCGGGGTGACAGATACGCAGTATTTT.

The chain couples TRBV18 to TRBJ1-4; maybe TRBD1 (6 bases). Per germline, CDR1 KGHSH and CDR2 LQKENI. Trimming stripped 6 bases from V and 2 bases from J, with 7 bases between. The length of the CDR3 is 13 residues. The CDR3 region has the DNA TGTGCCAGCTCCCAGGGGACTAATGAAAAACTGTTTTTT. Amino acid sequence: CASSQGTNEKLFF.

This sequence joins TRBV15 and TRBJ2-7, with D unresolved. This CDR3 is 14 amino acids long. Germline values: CDR1 LNHNV, CDR2 YYDKDF (reference sequence). Trimming shortened V by 0 bases and J by 8 bases, and 14 bases separated the two germline ends. The CDR3 DNA sequence: TGTGCCACCAGCAGAGATATCGTTGGGCCTAAGCAGTACTTC. Translated, it gives CATSRDIVGPKQYF.

The J gene is TRBJ2-5, the V gene TRBV5-4; 12 bases agree with TRBD2. The CDR3 loop spans 16 amino acids. V dropped 3 bases and J dropped 5; count of bases not matched to a gene: 8. CDR1 and CDR2 from the germline V gene are SGHNT and YYREEE (reference sequence). The CDR3 DNA reads as TGTGCCAGCAGCTCGACTAGCGGGAGAGTGTCGGAGACCCAGTACTTC. Protein: CASSSTSGRVSETQYF.

A single count supports this clone. Other DNA sequences from this sample encode an identical CDR3 as well. The chain is built from TRBV3-1 (or the pseudogene TRBV3-2) and TRBJ1-3, with 7 bases lining up with TRBD1. Germline V gene lookup returns CDR1 LGHDT and CDR2 YNNKEL (reference sequence). This CDR3 has 15 amino acids. J was trimmed by 0 bases and V by 3 bases; bases with no gene match: 2. CDR3 in DNA: TGTGCCAGCAGCCAGGGACAGTACTCTGGAAACACCATATATTTT. Protein: CASSQGQYSGNTIYF.

This chain joins TRBV5-6 and TRBJ1-1, with a possible D match to TRBD1 (6 bases). The CDR3 length is 15 residues. Looked up from germline, CDR1 is SGHDT and CDR2 is YYEEEE. V lost 0 bases and J 4 bases, leaving 13 bases between the germline ends. The CDR3 loop is CASSLGRGMGTEAFF. The CDR3 DNA sequence: TGTGCCAGCAGCTTGGGTAGGGGGATGGGCACTGAAGCTTTCTTT.